One T cell receptor (beta chain) is described in this entry. A library of TCRbeta sequences, prepared with unique molecular identifiers, was generated. TCRdb called the PCR reads again in MiXCR, with one record for every CDR3 protein. There are some 200,000 distinct CDR3 sequences in the sample; about 14% occur only once, and under 15% lies in the top ten. Germline lookup yields CDR1 SGHRS and CDR2 YFSETQ. The junction had 2 bases not matched to a gene; V was cut back by 3 bases and J by 0 bases. The CDR3 has 15 amino acids. The sample belongs to a study of T-cell reconstitution after alpha-beta-depleted transplantation in children.

The chain employs TRBV5-1 and TRBJ2-1; TRBD2 aligns across 8 bases. The source was PBMCs from the stem cell graft donor, collected from the stem cell graft. This receptor was identified in a human donor who donated a stem cell graft to a child with acute lymphoblastic leukemia. The chain's CDR3 is CASSSAGGSYNEQFF. The CDR3 region has the DNA TGCGCCAGCAGCTCTGCGGGGGGCTCCTACAATGAGCAGTTCTTC. The full variable domain, rest sourced from reference TRBV5-1 and TRBJ2-1, is KAGVTQTPRYLIKTRGQQVTLSCSPISGHRSVSWYQQTPGQGLQFLFEYFSETQRNKGNFPGRFSGRQFSNSRSEMNVSTLELGDSALYLCASSSAGGSYNEQFFGPGTRLTVL.